This TCR beta chain was captured in a study of blood T cell repertoires in COVID-19 (dated by TCRdb to between 2020 and 2021). About the full investigation: Samples covering the acute and convalescent phases of COVID-19 were provided by collaborators in the United States, Italy and Spain. The prospective study material was composed of cDNA or gDNA derived from T cells, B-cell-depleted T cells, or PBMCs. Subjects who had been exposed to COVID-19, were actively infected with it, or had recovered from it provided the deeply sampled blood TCRbeta repertoires that made up the dataset. The repertoires were made available in a free public database intended to serve as a resource for research on the immune response to SARS-CoV-2. The samples were drawn from two sources: the first 160 participants of the ongoing ImmuneRACE study, and fewer than 1,500 subjects contributed by 6 global collaborators. A de-identified subject ID, COVID-19 status, age in years and sex were almost always included in the sample metadata. Where available, HLA class I and class II types were taken from metadata supplied by the sample provider and were not determined by assay-based typing. What the research found in general, with its limitations: Clinical and demographic metadata were provided uncurated, with the amount varying by source and participant.

About this clone: No cognate antigen has been identified for it. Base qualities are not recorded, but no much larger clone differs from it by a single base.

Participants in the prospective study were aged about 18 to 95 years, lived in about two dozen United States geographic areas, and enrolled through a virtual design. In the prospective study, cohorts were assigned on the basis of participant-reported clinical history obtained from a screening survey and a study questionnaire. Recovered participants in ImmuneRACE Cohort 3 were defined by two consecutive negative NP/OP PCR tests, clearance by a healthcare professional, or resolution of symptoms. In the prospective study, mobile phlebotomists collected whole blood, serum and a nasopharyngeal or oropharyngeal swab from each participant. Over an approximately 2-month period, participants in the prospective study had the option of providing additional blood draws and questionnaires. Before DNA extraction, prospective study blood samples were shipped either frozen or at room temperature. Here V drops 6 bases and J drops 2 bases, and the junction holds 6 bases not matched to any gene. CDR1 and CDR2 are drawn from the germline V gene (reference sequence): LNHDA, SQIVND. Inclusive of the bounding cysteine and phenylalanine, the CDR3 is 14 residues long. This entry keeps only the CDR3 DNA: 42 bases, framed from base 1.

The immunoSEQ Assay, a bias-controlled multiplex PCR, was used to amplify TCRbeta CDR3 regions from genomic DNA. Regarding the original processing steps: Within the assay, amplification of reference gene primers was used to estimate how many nucleated cells each sample contained. Sequence reads were collapsed and filtered to measure the absolute abundance of every unique TCRbeta CDR3 rearrangement. For each sample, productive Simpson clonality was calculated as the square root of Simpson's diversity index over productive rearrangements. TCRdb's version of the immuneACCESS table is confined to in-frame rearrangements and falls short of the full clone set. An unresolved V gene accounts for under half of the shortfall where checked; the remainder is of unknown origin. The V and J calls and clone size are taken from that table; D and trimming were inferred from the DNA. The sample table lists 350,000 or so clones, roughly 87% of them with a count of one. The ten largest clones take up 1% of the sample.

Here the chain combines TRBV19 and TRBJ2-5, with 7 bases aligning to TRBD1. Material for sequencing was PBMCs or T cells enriched from blood (not recorded which). This receptor was identified in a woman in her thirties who had recovered from COVID-19. The CDR3 protein sequence reads: CASSGTVVQETQYF. The DNA sequence is TGTGCCAGTAGCGGGACAGTAGTTCAAGAGACCCAGTACTTC.